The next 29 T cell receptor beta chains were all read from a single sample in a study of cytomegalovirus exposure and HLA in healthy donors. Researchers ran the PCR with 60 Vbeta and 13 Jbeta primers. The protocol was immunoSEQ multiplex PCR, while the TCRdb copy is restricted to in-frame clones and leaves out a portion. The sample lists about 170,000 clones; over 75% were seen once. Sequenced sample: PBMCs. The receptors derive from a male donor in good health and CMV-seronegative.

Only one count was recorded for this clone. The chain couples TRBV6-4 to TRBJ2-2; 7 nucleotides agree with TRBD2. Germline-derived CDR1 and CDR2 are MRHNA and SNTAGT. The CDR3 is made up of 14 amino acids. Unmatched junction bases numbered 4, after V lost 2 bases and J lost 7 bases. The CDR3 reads CASSDGTTGGELFF. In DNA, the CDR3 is TGTGCCAGCAGTGACGGGACTACCGGCGGGGAGCTGTTTTTT.

This CDR3 reads CASSFDRAKNIQYF. The CDR3 bases are TGTGCCAGCAGCTTCGACAGAGCCAAAAACATTCAGTACTTC. The J gene is TRBJ2-4, the V gene TRBV7-2, with D tentatively TRBD1 (5 bases). Germline CDR1 is SGHTA and CDR2 is FQGNSA. V was clipped by 3 bases and J by 0 bases, with 6 bases between them. The CDR3 totals 14 residues.

CDR3 in amino acids: CSVVTINEKLFF. The CDR3 nucleotides are TGCAGCGTTGTGACAATTAATGAAAAACTGTTTTTT. The chain carries TRBV29-1 and TRBJ1-4; no firm D call. The CDR3 length is 12 residues. CDR1 is SQVTM and CDR2 is ANQGSEA in the germline V gene. V was shortened by 4 bases and J by 4 bases, with 7 bases between the two germline ends.

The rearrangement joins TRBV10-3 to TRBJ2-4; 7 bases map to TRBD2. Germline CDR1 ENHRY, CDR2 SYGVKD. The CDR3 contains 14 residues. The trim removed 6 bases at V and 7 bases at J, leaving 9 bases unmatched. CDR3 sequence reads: CAISSGGGPNIQYF. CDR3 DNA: TGTGCCATCAGCTCGGGCGGGGGTCCGAACATTCAGTACTTC.

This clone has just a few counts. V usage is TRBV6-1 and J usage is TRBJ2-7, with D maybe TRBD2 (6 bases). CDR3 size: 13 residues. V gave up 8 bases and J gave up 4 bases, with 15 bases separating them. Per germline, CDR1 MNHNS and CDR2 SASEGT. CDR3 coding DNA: TGTGCCAGCGGGGACTCTCCTCCGTACGAGCAGTACTTC. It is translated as CASGDSPPYEQYF.

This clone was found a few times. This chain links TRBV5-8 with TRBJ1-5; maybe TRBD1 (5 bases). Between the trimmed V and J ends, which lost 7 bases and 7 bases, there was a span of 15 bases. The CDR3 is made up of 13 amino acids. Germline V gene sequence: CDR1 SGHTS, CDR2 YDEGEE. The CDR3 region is CASSLGLGQPQHF. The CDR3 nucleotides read TGTGCCAGCTCCCTGGGGCTGGGACAGCCCCAGCATTTT. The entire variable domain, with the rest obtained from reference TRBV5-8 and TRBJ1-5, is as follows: EAGVTQSPTHLIKTRGQQATLRCSPISGHTSVYWYQQALGLGLQFLLWYDEGEERNRGNFPPRFSGRQFPNYSSELNVNALELEDSALYLCASSLGLGQPQHFGDGTRLSIL.

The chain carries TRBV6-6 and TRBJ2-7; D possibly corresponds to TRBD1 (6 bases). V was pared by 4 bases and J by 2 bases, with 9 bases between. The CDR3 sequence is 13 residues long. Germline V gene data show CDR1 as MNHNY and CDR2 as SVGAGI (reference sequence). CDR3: CASSFDRTYEQYF. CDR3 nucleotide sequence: TGTGCCAGCAGTTTTGACAGGACCTACGAGCAGTACTTC.

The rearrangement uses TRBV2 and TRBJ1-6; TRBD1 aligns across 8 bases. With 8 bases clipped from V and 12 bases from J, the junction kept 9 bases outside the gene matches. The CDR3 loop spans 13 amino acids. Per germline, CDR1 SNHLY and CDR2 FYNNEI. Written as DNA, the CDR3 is TGTGCCAGCGGCCGGACAGGGCGAGGACCCCTCCACTTT. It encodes CASGRTGRGPLHF.

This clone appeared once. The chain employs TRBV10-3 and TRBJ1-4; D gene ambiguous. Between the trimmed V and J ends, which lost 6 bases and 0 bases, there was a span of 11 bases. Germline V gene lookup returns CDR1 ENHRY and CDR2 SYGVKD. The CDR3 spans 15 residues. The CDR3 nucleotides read TGTGCCATCAGGCCCGGAGGGACAACTAATGAAAAACTGTTTTTT. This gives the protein CAIRPGGTTNEKLFF.

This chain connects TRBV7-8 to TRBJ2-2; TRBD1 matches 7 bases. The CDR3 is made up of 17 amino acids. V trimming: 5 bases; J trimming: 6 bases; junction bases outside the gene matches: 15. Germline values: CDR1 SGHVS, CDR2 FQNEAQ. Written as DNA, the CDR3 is TGTGCCAGCAGCACCCGGACAGGCGGCTCGTTCTCCGGGGAGCTGTTTTTT. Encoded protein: CASSTRTGGSFSGELFF.

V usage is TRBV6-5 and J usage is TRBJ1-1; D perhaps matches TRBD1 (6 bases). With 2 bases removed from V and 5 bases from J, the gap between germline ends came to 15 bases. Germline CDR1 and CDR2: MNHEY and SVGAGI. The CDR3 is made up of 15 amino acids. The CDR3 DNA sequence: TGTGCCAGCAGTTACAAGTCGACAGGTGGGACTGAAGCTTTCTTT. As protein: CASSYKSTGGTEAFF.

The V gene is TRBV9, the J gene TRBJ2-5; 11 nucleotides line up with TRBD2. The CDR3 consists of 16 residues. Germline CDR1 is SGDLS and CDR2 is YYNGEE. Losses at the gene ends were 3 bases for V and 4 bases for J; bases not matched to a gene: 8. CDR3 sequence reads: CASSGNSGGGRETQYF. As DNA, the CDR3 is TGTGCCAGCAGCGGGAATAGCGGGGGGGGTCGAGAGACCCAGTACTTC. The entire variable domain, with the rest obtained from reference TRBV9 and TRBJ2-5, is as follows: DSGVTQTPKHLITATGQRVTLRCSPRSGDLSVYWYQQSLDQGLQFLIQYYNGEERAKGNILERFSAQQFPDLHSELNLSSLELGDSALYFCASSGNSGGGRETQYFGPGTRLLVL.

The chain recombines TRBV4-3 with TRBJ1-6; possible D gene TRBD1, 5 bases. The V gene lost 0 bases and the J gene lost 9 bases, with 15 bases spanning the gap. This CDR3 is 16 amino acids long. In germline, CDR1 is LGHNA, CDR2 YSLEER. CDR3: CASSQEEGSRPSPLHF. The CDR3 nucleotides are TGCGCCAGCAGCCAAGAGGAGGGGTCCCGACCTTCACCCCTCCACTTT.

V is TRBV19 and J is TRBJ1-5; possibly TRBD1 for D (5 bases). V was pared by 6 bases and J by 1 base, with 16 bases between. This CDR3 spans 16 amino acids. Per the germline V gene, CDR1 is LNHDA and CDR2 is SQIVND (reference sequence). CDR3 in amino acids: CASRIGDPGSNQPQHF. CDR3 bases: TGTGCCAGTAGGATTGGCGACCCAGGGAGCAATCAGCCCCAGCATTTT.

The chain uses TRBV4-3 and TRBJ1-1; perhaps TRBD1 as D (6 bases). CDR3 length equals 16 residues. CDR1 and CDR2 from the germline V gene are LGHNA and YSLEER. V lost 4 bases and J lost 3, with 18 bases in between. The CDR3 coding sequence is TGCGCCAGCAGCCGGTCAGGACAGTTAGGGGACACTGAAGCTTTCTTT. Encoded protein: CASSRSGQLGDTEAFF.

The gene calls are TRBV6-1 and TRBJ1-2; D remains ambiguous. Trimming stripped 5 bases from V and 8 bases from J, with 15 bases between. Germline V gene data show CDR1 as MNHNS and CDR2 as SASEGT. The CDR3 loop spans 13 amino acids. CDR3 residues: CASSLAGNWGYTF. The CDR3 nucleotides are TGTGCCAGCAGTCTAGCGGGGAATTGGGGCTACACCTTC.

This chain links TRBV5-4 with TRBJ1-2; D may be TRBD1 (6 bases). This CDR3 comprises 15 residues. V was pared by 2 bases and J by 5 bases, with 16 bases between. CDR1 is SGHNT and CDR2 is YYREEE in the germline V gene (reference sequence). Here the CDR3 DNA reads TGTGCCAGCAGCTTTATGGGGGCAAGGGGGTATGGCTACACCTTC. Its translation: CASSFMGARGYGYTF.

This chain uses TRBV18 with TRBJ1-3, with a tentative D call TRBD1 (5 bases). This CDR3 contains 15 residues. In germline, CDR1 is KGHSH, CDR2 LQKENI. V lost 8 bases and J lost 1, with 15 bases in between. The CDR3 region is CASARGPTSGNTIYF. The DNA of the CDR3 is TGTGCCAGCGCACGGGGCCCTACTTCTGGAAACACCATATATTTT.

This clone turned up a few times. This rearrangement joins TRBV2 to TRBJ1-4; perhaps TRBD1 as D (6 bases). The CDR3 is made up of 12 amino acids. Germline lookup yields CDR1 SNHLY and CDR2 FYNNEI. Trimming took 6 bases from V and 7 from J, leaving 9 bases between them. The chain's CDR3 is CASRGAREKLFF. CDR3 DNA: TGTGCCAGCAGGGGGGCGCGTGAAAAACTGTTTTTT.

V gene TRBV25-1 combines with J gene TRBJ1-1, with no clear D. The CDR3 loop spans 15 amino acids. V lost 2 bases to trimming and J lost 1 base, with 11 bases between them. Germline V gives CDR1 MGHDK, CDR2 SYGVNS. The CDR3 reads CASSEQLGSNTEAFF. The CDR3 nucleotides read TGTGCCAGCAGTGAACAACTAGGATCGAACACTGAAGCTTTCTTT.

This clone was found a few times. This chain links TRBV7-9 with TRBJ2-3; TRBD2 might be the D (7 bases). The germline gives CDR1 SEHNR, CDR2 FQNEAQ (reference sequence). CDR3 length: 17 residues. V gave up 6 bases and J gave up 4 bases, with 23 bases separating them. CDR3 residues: CASRAGARVSGPDTQYF. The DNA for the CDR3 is TGTGCCAGCAGGGCGGGGGCGCGGGTCTCTGGCCCAGATACGCAGTATTTT.

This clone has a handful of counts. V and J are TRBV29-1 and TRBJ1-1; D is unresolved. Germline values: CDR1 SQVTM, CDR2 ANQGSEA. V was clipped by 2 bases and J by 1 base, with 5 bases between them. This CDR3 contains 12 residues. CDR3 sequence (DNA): TGCAGCGTTGAACGGGGGAACACTGAAGCTTTCTTT. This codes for CSVERGNTEAFF.

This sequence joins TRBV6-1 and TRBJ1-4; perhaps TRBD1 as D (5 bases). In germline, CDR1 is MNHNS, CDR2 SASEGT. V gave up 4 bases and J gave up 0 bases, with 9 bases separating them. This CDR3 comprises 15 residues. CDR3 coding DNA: TGTGCCAGCAGTGGAACGGGGGCAACTAATGAAAAACTGTTTTTT. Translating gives CASSGTGATNEKLFF.

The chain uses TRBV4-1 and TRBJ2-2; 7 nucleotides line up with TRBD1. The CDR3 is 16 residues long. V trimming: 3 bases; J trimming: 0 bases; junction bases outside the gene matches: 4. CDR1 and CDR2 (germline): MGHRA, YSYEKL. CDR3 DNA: TGCGCCAGCAGCCAGGCGACAGGGCCGAACACCGGGGAGCTGTTTTTT. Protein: CASSQATGPNTGELFF.

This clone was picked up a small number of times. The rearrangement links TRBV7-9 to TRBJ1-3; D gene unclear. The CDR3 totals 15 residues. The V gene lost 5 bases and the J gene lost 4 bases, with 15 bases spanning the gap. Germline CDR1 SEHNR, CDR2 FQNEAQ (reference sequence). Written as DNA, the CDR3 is TGTGCCAGCAGCCTGCCGAGGGTATCAGGAAACACCATATATTTT. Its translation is CASSLPRVSGNTIYF.

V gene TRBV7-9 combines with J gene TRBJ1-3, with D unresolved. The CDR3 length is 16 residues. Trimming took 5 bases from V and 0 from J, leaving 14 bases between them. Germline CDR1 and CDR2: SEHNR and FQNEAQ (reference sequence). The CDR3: CASSARPRGSGNTIYF. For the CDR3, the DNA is TGTGCCAGCAGCGCACGCCCGCGGGGCTCTGGAAACACCATATATTTT. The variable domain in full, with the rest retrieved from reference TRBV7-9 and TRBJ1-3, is DTGVSQNPRHKITKRGQNVTFRCDPISEHNRLYWYRQTLGQGPEFLTYFQNEAQLEKSRLLSDRFSAERPKGSFSTLEIQRTEQGDSAMYLCASSARPRGSGNTIYFGEGSWLTVV.

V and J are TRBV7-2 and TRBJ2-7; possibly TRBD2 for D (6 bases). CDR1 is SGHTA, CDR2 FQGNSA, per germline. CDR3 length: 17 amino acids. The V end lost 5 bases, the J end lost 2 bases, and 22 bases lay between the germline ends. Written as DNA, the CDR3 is TGTGCCAGCAGCCCAGACATTAGGACTACCTCCACCTACGAGCAGTACTTC. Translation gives CASSPDIRTTSTYEQYF.

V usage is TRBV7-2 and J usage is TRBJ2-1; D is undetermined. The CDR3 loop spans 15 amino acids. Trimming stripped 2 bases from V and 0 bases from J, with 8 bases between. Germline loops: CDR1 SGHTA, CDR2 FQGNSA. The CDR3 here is CASSLQKSSYNEQFF. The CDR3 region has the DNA TGTGCCAGCAGCTTACAGAAAAGCTCCTACAATGAGCAGTTCTTC.

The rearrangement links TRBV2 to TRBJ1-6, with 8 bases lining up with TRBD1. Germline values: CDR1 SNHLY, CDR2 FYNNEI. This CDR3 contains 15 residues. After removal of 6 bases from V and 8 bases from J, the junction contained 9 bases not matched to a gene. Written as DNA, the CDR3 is TGTGCCAGCAGGATGATGACAGGGGAATATTCACCCCTCCACTTT. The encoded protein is CASRMMTGEYSPLHF.